The 4 T cell receptor beta chains given below trace back to one sample, sequenced in a study of blood T cell repertoires in COVID-19. Generated by immunoSEQ multiplex PCR, the TCRdb table keeps only in-frame clones and is missing some. The data hold around 59,000 clones, with over 75% observed a single time. What was sequenced was peripheral blood. The receptors shown here come from a man in his sixties with acute or convalescent COVID-19.

On this clone: A much larger clone differs by one base, so this may be a read error. This sequence joins TRBV19 and TRBJ1-2; D not certain. V was trimmed by 8 bases and J by 10 bases, leaving 17 bases between them. Per germline, CDR1 LNHDA and CDR2 SQIVND (reference sequence). The CDR3 sequence is 12 residues long. The CDR3 region has the DNA TGTGCCAGTGCCCCCGGGGTATGGGACTACACCTTC. This translates into CASAPGVWDYTF.

Regarding this clone: The sample has other DNA sequences that encode this CDR3 too. The chain couples TRBV7-2 to TRBJ2-5; 9 bases line up with TRBD2. Unmatched junction bases numbered 3, after V lost 2 bases and J lost 2 bases. The length of the CDR3 is 15 residues. Germline V gives CDR1 SGHTA, CDR2 FQGNSA. CDR3 sequence reads: CASSLTAGGQETQYF. CDR3 bases: TGTGCCAGCAGCTTAACTGCGGGGGGGCAAGAGACCCAGTACTTC.

V gene TRBV30 combines with J gene TRBJ1-2; 8 nucleotides match TRBD1. There are 13 residues in the CDR3. Losses at the gene ends were 0 bases for V and 8 bases for J; bases not matched to a gene: 5. CDR1 is GTSNPN, CDR2 SVGIG, per germline (reference sequence). CDR3 in DNA: TGTGCCTGGAGTGTACTCGGACAGGGCGGCTACACCTTC. Its protein product is CAWSVLGQGGYTF.

The chain employs TRBV5-1 and TRBJ2-7; D gene uncertain. The germline gives CDR1 SGHRS, CDR2 YFSETQ. This CDR3 contains 12 residues. With 1 base removed from V and 7 bases from J, the gap between germline ends came to 9 bases. CDR3 nucleotides: TGCGCCAGCAGCTTGAGCCGAAGAGAGCAGTACTTC. Amino acids: CASSLSRREQYF.